These 5 T cell receptor beta chains share one sample of origin, sequenced in a study of blood T cell repertoires in COVID-19. Repertoires were generated with immunoSEQ multiplex PCR, while TCRdb's copy carries only in-frame clones and drops some. Of a few hundred thousand clones in the sample, around 80% were seen once. Material for sequencing was peripheral blood. These receptors originate from a woman aged 40 to 50 who had recovered from COVID-19.

The gene calls are TRBV7-8 and TRBJ1-6; TRBD1 matches at 7 bases. Germline loops: CDR1 SGHVS, CDR2 FQNEAQ. The CDR3 runs to 14 residues. Trimming at V came to 3 bases and at J to 7 bases, leaving 3 bases not matched to a gene. CDR3: CASSFGQVNSPLHF. In nucleotides, the CDR3 is TGTGCCAGCAGCTTCGGACAGGTGAATTCACCCCTCCACTTT.

The CDR3 sequence: CASSQAQGGSTEAFF. The DNA of the CDR3 is TGTGCCAGCAGCCAAGCCCAGGGCGGGAGCACTGAAGCTTTCTTT. The J gene is TRBJ1-1, the V gene TRBV4-2; a possible D gene is TRBD1 (5 bases). Germline CDR1 is LGHNA and CDR2 is YNFKEQ. CDR3 length: 15 residues. V was shortened by 1 base and J by 4 bases, with 13 bases between the two germline ends.

The V and J genes are TRBV11-3 and TRBJ2-7, with D unresolved. Germline lookup yields CDR1 SGHNT and CDR2 YENEEA. The CDR3 totals 11 residues. V lost 5 bases, J lost 4 bases, and 6 bases lay in between. CDR3 amino acids: CASSEQYEQYF. As DNA, the CDR3 is TGTGCCAGCAGCGAACAGTACGAGCAGTACTTC.

The chain joins TRBV5-1 to TRBJ2-3; TRBD2 matches 13 bases. CDR3 length equals 15 residues. The V gene's germline CDR1 is SGHRS and CDR2 YFSETQ. The J segment lost 2 bases and the V segment lost 7 bases, leaving 4 bases of the junction unmatched. CDR3 coding DNA: TGCGCCAGCCGACTAGCGGGGGGATTCACAGATACGCAGTATTTT. It specifies CASRLAGGFTDTQYF.

This clone was found a few times. The chain employs TRBV5-6 and TRBJ1-2, with D tentatively TRBD1 (6 bases). The ends were cut back, 3 bases at V and 8 bases at J, with 23 bases in the middle. Germline CDR1 and CDR2: SGHDT and YYEEEE. The CDR3 sequence is 16 residues long. CDR3 DNA: TGTGCCAGCAGCTCGTTAACAGGGAGTACTTACCACGGCTACACCTTC. As protein: CASSSLTGSTYHGYTF.